This entry describes one T cell receptor beta chain. These data come from a study of blood T cell repertoires in COVID-19. Clones were sequenced by immunoSEQ multiplex PCR, and TCRdb holds only the in-frame ones, with some missing. The table lists around 100,000 clones, just under 85% of them singletons. Germline CDR1 is SGHDT and CDR2 is YYEEEE. With V trimmed by 4 bases and J by 2 bases, 3 bases remained unmatched. There are 14 residues in the CDR3. The clonotype originates from a woman older than 75 with active or convalescent COVID-19. Material for sequencing was peripheral blood. The rearrangement links TRBV5-6 to TRBJ2-5; 9 bases line up with TRBD2. CDR3 residues: CASSLGLAQETQYF. The CDR3 DNA reads as TGTGCCAGCAGCCTGGGACTAGCTCAAGAGACCCAGTACTTC.